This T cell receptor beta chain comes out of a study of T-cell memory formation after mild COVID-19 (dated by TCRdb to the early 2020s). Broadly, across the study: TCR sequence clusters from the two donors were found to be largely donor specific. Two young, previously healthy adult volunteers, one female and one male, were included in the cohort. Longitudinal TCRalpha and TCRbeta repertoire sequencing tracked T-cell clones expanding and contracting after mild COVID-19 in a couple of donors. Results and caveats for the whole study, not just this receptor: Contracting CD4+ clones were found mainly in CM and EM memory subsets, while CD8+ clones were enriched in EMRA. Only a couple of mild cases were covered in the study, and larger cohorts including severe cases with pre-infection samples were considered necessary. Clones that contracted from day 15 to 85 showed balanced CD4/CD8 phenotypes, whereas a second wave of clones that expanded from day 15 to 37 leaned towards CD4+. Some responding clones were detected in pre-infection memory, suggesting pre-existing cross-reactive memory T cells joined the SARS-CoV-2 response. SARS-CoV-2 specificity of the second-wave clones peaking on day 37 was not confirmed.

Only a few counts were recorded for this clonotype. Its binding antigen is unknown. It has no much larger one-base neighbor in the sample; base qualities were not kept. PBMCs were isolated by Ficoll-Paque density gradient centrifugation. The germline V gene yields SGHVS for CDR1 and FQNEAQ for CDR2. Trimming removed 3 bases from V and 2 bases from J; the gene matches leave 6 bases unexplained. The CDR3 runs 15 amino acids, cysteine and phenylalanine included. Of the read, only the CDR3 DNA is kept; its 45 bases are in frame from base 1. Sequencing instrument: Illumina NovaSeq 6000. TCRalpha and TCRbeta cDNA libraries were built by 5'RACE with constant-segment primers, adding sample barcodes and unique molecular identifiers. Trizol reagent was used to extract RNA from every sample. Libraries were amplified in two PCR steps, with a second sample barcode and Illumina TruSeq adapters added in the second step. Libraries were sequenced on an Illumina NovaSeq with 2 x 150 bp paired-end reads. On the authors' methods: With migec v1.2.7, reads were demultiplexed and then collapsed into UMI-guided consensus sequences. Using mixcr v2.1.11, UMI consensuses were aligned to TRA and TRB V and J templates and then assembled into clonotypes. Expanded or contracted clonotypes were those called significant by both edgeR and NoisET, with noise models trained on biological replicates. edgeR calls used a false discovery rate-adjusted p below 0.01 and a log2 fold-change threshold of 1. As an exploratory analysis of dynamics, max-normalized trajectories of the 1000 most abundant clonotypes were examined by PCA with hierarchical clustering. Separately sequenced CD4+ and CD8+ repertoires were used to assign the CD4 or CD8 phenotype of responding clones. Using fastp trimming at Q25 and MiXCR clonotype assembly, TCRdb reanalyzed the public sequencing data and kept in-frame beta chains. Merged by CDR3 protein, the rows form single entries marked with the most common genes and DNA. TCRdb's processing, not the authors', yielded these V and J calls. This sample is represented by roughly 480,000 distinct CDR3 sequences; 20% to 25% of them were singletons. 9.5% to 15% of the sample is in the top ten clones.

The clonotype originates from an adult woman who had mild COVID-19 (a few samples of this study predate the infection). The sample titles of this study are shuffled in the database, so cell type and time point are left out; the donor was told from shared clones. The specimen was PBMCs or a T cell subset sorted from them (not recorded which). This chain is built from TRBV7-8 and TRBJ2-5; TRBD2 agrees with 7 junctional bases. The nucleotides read TGTGCCAGCAGCTTCGTCAGCGGGATACAAGAGACCCAGTACTTC. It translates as CASSFVSGIQETQYF. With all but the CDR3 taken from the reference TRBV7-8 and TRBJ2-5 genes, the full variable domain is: GAGVSQSPRYKVAKRGQDVALRCDPISGHVSLFWYQQALGQGPEFLTYFQNEAQLDKSGLPSDRFFAERPEGSVSTLKIQRTQQEDSAVYLCASSFVSGIQETQYFGPGTRLLVL.